One and the same sample provided the 13 T cell receptor beta chains below, sequenced in a study of shared clonotypes between healthy human individuals. Clones were sequenced by immunoSEQ multiplex PCR, and TCRdb holds only the in-frame ones, with some missing. This sample has some 1,600,000 clones; under 99% occur once, and the top ten carry about 0.4%. What was sequenced was naive CD4+ T cells sorted from blood. Subset given: CD45RA+ positively selected. The receptors stem from a man aged 25-45 years in good health.

The chain is built from TRBV18 and TRBJ2-3; possibly TRBD2 for D (6 bases). Germline V CDR1 and CDR2: KGHSH, LQKENI. Trimming took off 0 bases at V and 0 bases at J, with 16 bases between the two ends. CDR3 length: 18 residues. CDR3 DNA: TGTGCCAGCTCACCACCTTCCTCCTTCAGCGGGAGCACAGATACGCAGTATTTT. Its translation: CASSPPSSFSGSTDTQYF.

The chain joins TRBV4-3 to TRBJ1-2; D might be TRBD1 (5 bases). Trimming cost V 4 bases and J 4 bases, with 19 bases left between them. Germline V gene data show CDR1 as LGHNA and CDR2 as YSLEER. The length of the CDR3 is 16 residues. The CDR3 DNA follows: TGCGCCAGCAGCCCGGATGGGCAGGGAGAGGTCTATGGCTACACCTTC. Amino acid sequence: CASSPDGQGEVYGYTF.

The chain carries TRBV28 and TRBJ2-7; the D gene is possibly TRBD1 (6 bases). Germline values: CDR1 MDHEN, CDR2 SYDVKM. The CDR3 runs to 13 residues. V gave up 9 bases and J gave up 4 bases, with 16 bases separating them. The CDR3 protein is CASNPGGGYEQYF. CDR3 nucleotide sequence: TGTGCCAGTAATCCTGGGGGCGGATACGAGCAGTACTTC.

The chain recombines TRBV7-9 with TRBJ1-5; the D gene is possibly TRBD1 (5 bases). The germline CDR1 and CDR2 sequences are SEHNR and FQNEAQ (reference sequence). The V gene lost 5 bases and the J gene lost 0 bases, with 17 bases spanning the gap. The CDR3 runs to 17 residues. The CDR3, as DNA: TGTGCCAGCAGCGCCCATCTGGGGGACTATAGCAATCAGCCCCAGCATTTT. The encoded protein is CASSAHLGDYSNQPQHF.

The chain is built from TRBV2 and TRBJ2-3; 9 bases align to TRBD1. J gave up 7 bases and V 6 bases, and 5 bases lay outside the gene matches. CDR1 SNHLY and CDR2 FYNNEI come from the germline V gene. The CDR3 is made up of 13 amino acids. CDR3 bases: TGTGCCAGCAGCGGACAGGGGATGAATACGCAGTATTTT. Its protein is CASSGQGMNTQYF.

The rearrangement joins TRBV19 to TRBJ2-1; 12 bases match TRBD1. Losses at the gene ends were 1 base for V and 5 bases for J; bases not matched to a gene: 9. Per germline, CDR1 LNHDA and CDR2 SQIVND (reference sequence). This CDR3 comprises 18 residues. The CDR3: CASSIVRGTGGANNEQFF. In nucleotides, the CDR3 is TGTGCCAGTAGTATAGTGAGGGGGACAGGGGGCGCTAACAATGAGCAGTTCTTC.

The chain combines TRBV19 with TRBJ1-2; 9 bases align to TRBD1. Germline V gene lookup returns CDR1 LNHDA and CDR2 SQIVND (reference sequence). With V trimmed by 5 bases and J by 3 bases, 13 bases remained unmatched. The CDR3 totals 17 residues. CDR3 region: CASSVSGTGKDDYGYTF. Written as DNA, the CDR3 is TGTGCCAGTAGTGTCTCCGGGACAGGGAAGGATGACTATGGCTACACCTTC.

The V and J genes are TRBV18 and TRBJ1-1, with a tentative D call TRBD1 (6 bases). Germline V gene sequence: CDR1 KGHSH, CDR2 LQKENI. V was shortened by 5 bases and J by 4 bases, with 14 bases between the two germline ends. The CDR3 is 14 amino acids. The CDR3 reads CASSAEQGFTEAFF. The CDR3, as DNA: TGTGCCAGCTCAGCGGAACAGGGATTCACTGAAGCTTTCTTT. Complete variable domain (other parts from reference TRBV18 and TRBJ1-1): NAGVMQNPRHLVRRRGQEARLRCSPMKGHSHVYWYRQLPEEGLKFMVYLQKENIIDESGMPKERFSAEFPKEGPSILRIQQVVRGDSAAYFCASSAEQGFTEAFFGQGTRLTVV.

The CDR3 bases are TGCGCCAGTAGGAGGCGGGACTCCTACAATGAGCAGTTCTTC. Its protein is CASRRRDSYNEQFF. The chain uses TRBV5-1 and TRBJ2-1; D possibly corresponds to TRBD2 (6 bases). CDR1 and CDR2 from the germline V gene are SGHRS and YFSETQ. This CDR3 region has 14 residues. V was trimmed by 8 bases and J by 0 bases, leaving 12 bases between them.

The rearrangement joins TRBV5-5 to TRBJ1-2; D gene ambiguous. Germline lookup yields CDR1 SGHKS and CDR2 YYEKEE (reference sequence). Trimming took off 0 bases at V and 2 bases at J, with 8 bases between the two ends. This CDR3 contains 14 residues. CDR3 loop: CASSLVLGNYGYTF. Written as DNA, the CDR3 is TGTGCCAGCAGCTTGGTGCTCGGGAACTATGGCTACACCTTC.

J is TRBJ1-1 and V is TRBV7-9, with D unclear. The CDR3 is made up of 14 amino acids. Trimming shortened V by 5 bases and J by 0 bases, and 10 bases separated the two germline ends. CDR1 is SEHNR, CDR2 FQNEAQ, per germline (reference sequence). CDR3 sequence: CASSPGSLNTEAFF. As DNA, the CDR3 is TGTGCCAGCAGCCCGGGGAGCCTGAACACTGAAGCTTTCTTT.

The chain uses TRBV9 and TRBJ2-5; TRBD1 matches at 7 bases. Germline values: CDR1 SGDLS, CDR2 YYNGEE. CDR3 size: 15 residues. V lost 0 bases and J lost 4; bases outside the gene matches: 6. The CDR3 loop is CASSVEGASVETQYF. DNA for the CDR3: TGTGCCAGCAGCGTAGAGGGGGCGAGTGTAGAGACCCAGTACTTC.

The V and J genes are TRBV10-3 and TRBJ1-4, with TRBD1 matching 7 bases. J gave up 8 bases and V 7 bases, and 7 bases lay outside the gene matches. The germline CDR1 and CDR2 sequences are ENHRY and SYGVKD. The CDR3 loop spans 13 amino acids. CDR3 coding DNA: TGTGCCATCAAACAGACAGGGTCCGAAAAACTGTTTTTT. It codes for CAIKQTGSEKLFF.